A selection of T cell receptor beta chains follows, all from one sample in a study of identical twins. TCRdb analysed the 5' RACE reads with MiXCR anew, one entry per CDR3 protein. The sample holds about 530,000 distinct CDR3 sequences; 20% to 25% are singletons and the top ten take 0.45% to 0.5%. These data were also filed under a second study, of yellow fever vaccine responses in identical twins.

Sequencing used CD4+ T cells sorted from blood. These receptors were obtained from a young woman in good health. Both conserved end residues are part of each CDR3. The order of the fields is D gene, clone size, V gene, J gene, CDR3 protein, CDR3 DNA. The D gene is left open where the match is weak. The listing skips clone size in some rows; elsewhere it reads once, few, many or a size class.

>.|many|TRBV11-2|TRBJ2-5
CASSLGVETQYF
TGTGCCAGCAGTTTGGGGGTGGAGACCCAGTACTTC
>.|few|TRBV20-1|TRBJ2-1
CSAYRADPYNEQFF
TGCAGTGCTTACAGAGCGGACCCTTACAATGAGCAGTTCTTC
>TRBD1|many|TRBV5-1|TRBJ2-2
CASSLGQGAAPNTGELFF
TGCGCCAGCAGCTTGGGACAGGGGGCCGCCCCGAACACCGGGGAGCTGTTTTTT
>.|.|TRBV5-3|TRBJ2-5
CARSSEASLQETQYF
TGTGCCAGAAGCTCCGAAGCTAGTCTACAAGAGACCCAGTACTTC
>.|few|TRBV12-3/TRBV12-4|TRBJ1-3
CASSFGASGNTIYF
TGTGCCAGCAGTTTTGGGGCATCTGGAAACACCATATATTTT
>.|few|TRBV9|TRBJ2-3
CASSPRQATDTQYF
TGTGCCAGCAGCCCCCGACAGGCCACAGATACGCAGTATTTT
>.|.|TRBV20-1|TRBJ2-2
CSGLYNTGELFF
TGCAGTGGCCTATACAACACCGGGGAGCTGTTTTTT
>.|few|TRBV3-1|TRBJ2-2
CASSHVPGELFF
TGTGCCAGCAGCCACGTGCCCGGGGAGCTGTTTTTT
>.|.|TRBV29-1|TRBJ2-2
CSVASEVNTGELFF
TGCAGCGTTGCAAGTGAAGTAAACACCGGGGAGCTGTTTTTT
>.|.|TRBV2|TRBJ2-2
CASREDGTGELFF
TGTGCCAGCAGGGAAGACGGGACCGGGGAGCTGTTTTTT
>TRBD2|few|TRBV7-3|TRBJ2-5
CASHRERDLQETQYF
TGTGCCAGTCACCGAGAGCGGGACCTCCAAGAGACCCAGTACTTC
>.|.|TRBV20-1|TRBJ1-1
CSATWRGTEAFF
TGCAGTGCTACCTGGCGCGGAACTGAAGCTTTCTTT
>.|.|TRBV6-5|TRBJ2-6
CASSYGTAGGANVLTF
TGTGCCAGCAGTTACGGGACCGCCGGGGGGGCCAACGTCCTGACTTTC
>TRBD2|.|TRBV20-1|TRBJ2-5
CSARKVAGYQETQYF
TGCAGTGCTAGAAAGGTAGCGGGGTACCAAGAGACCCAGTACTTC
>.|few|TRBV6-5|TRBJ2-2
CASSYSSRSNTGELFF
TGTGCCAGCAGTTACTCGAGCAGGTCGAACACCGGGGAGCTGTTTTTT
>.|.|TRBV18|TRBJ2-2
CASSPKHLGPGELFF
TGTGCCAGCTCACCAAAACATCTAGGGCCCGGGGAGCTGTTTTTT
>TRBD2|many|TRBV12-3/TRBV12-4|TRBJ2-2
CASSYRPAGFGELFF
TGTGCCAGCAGTTATCGTCCAGCGGGGTTCGGGGAGCTGTTTTTT
>.|.|TRBV29-1|TRBJ2-7
CSGRDGSSYEQYF
TGCAGCGGCCGGGACGGAAGCTCCTACGAGCAGTACTTC
>.|once|TRBV10-3|TRBJ2-2
CAISESGSPTGELFF
TGTGCCATCAGTGAATCAGGGTCCCCCACCGGGGAGCTGTTTTTT
>.|.|TRBV12-3/TRBV12-4|TRBJ1-5
CASSLWNNQPQHF
TGTGCCAGCAGTTTGTGGAACAATCAGCCCCAGCATTTT
>.|.|TRBV6-2/TRBV6-3|TRBJ1-5
CASSRGQGPNQPQHF
TGTGCCAGCAGTCGCGGACAAGGACCTAATCAGCCCCAGCATTTT
>TRBD2|many|TRBV18|TRBJ2-1
CASSPLPPGGLIRNNEQFF
TGTGCCAGCTCACCACTGCCTCCGGGGGGGCTAATACGAAACAATGAGCAGTTCTTC
>TRBD2|.|TRBV3-1|TRBJ2-6
CASSPSGGYLSGANVLTF
TGTGCCAGCAGTCCCAGCGGGGGGTACCTCTCTGGGGCCAACGTCCTGACTTTC
>TRBD1|.|TRBV12-3/TRBV12-4|TRBJ1-2
CASSSPRTGESYGYTF
TGTGCCAGCAGTTCGCCGCGGACAGGGGAGAGCTATGGCTACACCTTC
>.|few|TRBV6-2/TRBV6-3|TRBJ2-1
CASSYSKVGVVNEQFF
TGTGCCAGCAGTTACTCGAAGGTTGGGGTGGTGAATGAGCAGTTCTTC
>TRBD2|.|TRBV20-1|TRBJ2-2
CSAQTSGRNTGELFF
TGCAGTGCCCAAACTAGCGGGCGGAACACCGGGGAGCTGTTTTTT
>.|once|TRBV20-1|TRBJ2-1
CSAVRDYNEQFF
TGCAGTGCCGTCCGGGACTACAATGAGCAGTTCTTC
>.|few|TRBV29-1|TRBJ2-5
CSVEHRRTRPGETQYF
TGCAGCGTTGAACACCGGCGGACTCGTCCGGGGGAGACCCAGTACTTC
>.|few|TRBV27|TRBJ2-1
CASSPDRISYNEQFF
TGTGCCAGCAGTCCAGACAGGATTTCCTACAATGAGCAGTTCTTC
>.|.|TRBV29-1|TRBJ2-1
CSVRQGGAYNEQFF
TGCAGCGTTCGACAGGGAGGCGCCTACAATGAGCAGTTCTTC
>.|.|TRBV7-9|TRBJ2-2
CASSLAGSYTGELFF
TGTGCCAGCAGCTTAGCGGGGTCGTACACCGGGGAGCTGTTTTTT
>TRBD1|.|TRBV20-1|TRBJ2-1
CSARDSGGWFF
TGCAGTGCTAGAGATTCAGGGGGTTGGTTCTTC
>.|.|TRBV7-2|TRBJ2-1
CASTDAGTKRYEQFF
TGTGCCAGCACGGATGCCGGGACCAAGAGATATGAGCAGTTCTTC
>TRBD1|many|TRBV5-1|TRBJ1-1
CASTPGQRSTEAFF
TGCGCCAGCACGCCGGGACAGCGAAGCACTGAAGCTTTCTTT
>.|.|TRBV3-1|TRBJ2-1
CASSQMVNEQFF
TGTGCCAGCAGCCAAATGGTAAATGAGCAGTTCTTC
>.|few|TRBV6-5|TRBJ2-5
CASSSLRTGGQETQYF
TGTGCCAGCAGTTCCCTCCGGACAGGAGGGCAAGAGACCCAGTACTTC
>TRBD1|few|TRBV3-1|TRBJ2-4
CASSGQGALSKNIQYF
TGTGCCAGCAGCGGACAGGGGGCCTTGTCCAAAAACATTCAGTACTTC
>.|.|TRBV7-2|TRBJ2-3
CASRAGVARTDTQYF
TGTGCCAGCAGGGCCGGGGTAGCGCGGACAGATACGCAGTATTTT
>.|.|TRBV18|TRBJ2-7
CASSPPGGPYEQYF
TGTGCCAGCTCACCACCCGGGGGCCCCTACGAGCAGTACTTC
>.|.|TRBV10-3|TRBJ1-2
CAISESGFTGYTF
TGTGCCATCAGTGAGTCGGGCTTTACCGGCTACACCTTC
>.|.|TRBV5-5|TRBJ2-6
CASSSTARETTGANVLTF
TGTGCCAGCAGCTCAACGGCTAGAGAGACTACTGGGGCCAACGTCCTGACTTTC
>.|few|TRBV7-8|TRBJ2-1
CASSLWGTPEDNEQFF
TGTGCCAGCAGCTTGTGGGGGACCCCAGAGGACAATGAGCAGTTCTTC
>.|few|TRBV20-1|TRBJ1-5
CSAREEVGNQPQHF
TGCAGTGCTAGAGAGGAGGTTGGCAATCAGCCCCAGCATTTT
>TRBD1|.|TRBV24-1|TRBJ2-2
CATSDGTGTGSSGELVF
TGTGCCACCAGTGATGGCACCGGGACAGGGTCAAGCGGGGAGCTGGTTTTT
>TRBD1|.|TRBV18|TRBJ1-4
CASSPQQGGEKLFF
TGTGCCAGCTCACCGCAGCAGGGGGGGGAAAAACTGTTTTTT
>.|.|TRBV20-1|TRBJ2-5
CSAKSSLETQYF
TGCAGTGCTAAGTCTAGCCTGGAGACCCAGTACTTC
>TRBD2|.|TRBV20-1|TRBJ2-5
CSSISSGRAQETQYF
TGCAGTTCCATCTCTAGCGGGAGGGCCCAAGAGACCCAGTACTTC
>.|.|TRBV2|TRBJ1-6
CATAQDYNSPLHF
TGTGCCACCGCACAGGATTATAATTCACCCCTCCACTTT